This TCR beta chain was obtained from a study of T-cell reconstitution after alpha-beta-depleted transplantation in children. Study-level points and caveats: Surviving thymic progenitors and recipient T cells were the source of high TCRbeta diversity at day 60 in some patients. T-cell numbers and diversity one year post-transplant derived largely from freshly generated T cells. As was reported, about two months after transplant, alpha-beta T cells came from several hundred expanded graft clones.

Worth noting for this clonotype: No antigen is known for it.

This CDR3 has 14 residues. Germline V gene lookup returns CDR1 KGHDR and CDR2 SFDVKD. The germline V and J ends were trimmed by 2 bases and 3 bases, with 7 bases remaining between them. A TCRbeta library incorporating unique molecular identifiers was prepared. TCRdb recomputed calls from the PCR reads with MiXCR, one row per CDR3 protein. The sample has about 980,000 distinct CDR3 sequences, roughly 31% seen once. Sequences were derived from PBMCs, mostly from graft donor cells, sampled 360 days after TCRalphabeta/CD19-depleted stem cell transplant. This chain joins TRBV24-1 and TRBJ2-1; D is undetermined. The TCR was taken from a boy younger than two who had a stem cell transplant for SCID, so the T cells may come from the graft donor. The CDR3 here is CATSDSKNYNEQFF. CDR3 sequence (DNA): TGTGCCACCAGTGATTCCAAAAACTACAATGAGCAGTTCTTC.